These T cell receptor beta chains were read from a single sample in a study of blood T cell repertoires in COVID-19. Profiled with immunoSEQ multiplex PCR; TCRdb holds only in-frame clones, not every one. The sample records around 35,000 clones, around nine tenths being singletons. Source material: peripheral blood. The receptors come from a man aged 55 to 70 with active COVID-19. CDR3s include the opening cysteine and the closing phenylalanine or tryptophan. The D gene is left open where the match is weak. Clone sizes are given selectively: once, few, many, or a class where the clone is expanded.

j_gene: TRBJ2-7; v_gene: TRBV4-3; abundance: .; d_gene: .; CDR3nt: TGCGCCAGCAGCCAGTACAGGGTACCCGAGCAGTACTTC; CDR3aa: CASSQYRVPEQYF
j_gene: TRBJ1-3; v_gene: TRBV6-2/TRBV6-3; abundance: .; d_gene: .; CDR3nt: TGTGCCAGCAGTCTTCCTTACTCTGGAAACACCATATATTTT; CDR3aa: CASSLPYSGNTIYF
j_gene: TRBJ1-5; v_gene: TRBV4-1; abundance: .; d_gene: TRBD1; CDR3nt: TGCGCCAGCAGCCAAGATTGGGACAGGGATCAGCCCCAGCATTTT; CDR3aa: CASSQDWDRDQPQHF
j_gene: TRBJ2-2; v_gene: TRBV6-2/TRBV6-3; abundance: .; d_gene: TRBD2; CDR3nt: TGTGCCAGCAGCCTAGCGGGAGTGACCGGGGAGCTGTTTTTT; CDR3aa: CASSLAGVTGELFF
j_gene: TRBJ1-4; v_gene: TRBV5-4; abundance: once; d_gene: .; CDR3nt: TGTGCCAGCAGCGAGGAGACAGGTTCCGAAAAACTGTTTTTT; CDR3aa: CASSEETGSEKLFF
j_gene: TRBJ1-2; v_gene: TRBV11-2; abundance: .; d_gene: TRBD1; CDR3nt: TGTGCCAGCAGCCCCGGGACAGGGAGAGGCTACACCTTC; CDR3aa: CASSPGTGRGYTF
j_gene: TRBJ1-5; v_gene: TRBV28; abundance: .; d_gene: .; CDR3nt: TGTGCCAGCAGGGGTCAGGGCGGCAATCAGCCCCAGCATTTT; CDR3aa: CASRGQGGNQPQHF
j_gene: TRBJ2-7; v_gene: TRBV7-9; abundance: .; d_gene: TRBD2; CDR3nt: TGTGCCAGCAGCCTACGGACTAGCGTCTCCTACGAGCAGTACTTC; CDR3aa: CASSLRTSVSYEQYF
j_gene: TRBJ1-2; v_gene: TRBV9; abundance: .; d_gene: .; CDR3nt: TGTGCCAGCAGCGCCGACACCCCAGGCTACACCTTC; CDR3aa: CASSADTPGYTF
j_gene: TRBJ2-3; v_gene: TRBV7-3; abundance: .; d_gene: .; CDR3nt: TGTGCCAGCAGCTCCAGTGGGCCCACAGATACGCAGTATTTT; CDR3aa: CASSSSGPTDTQYF
j_gene: TRBJ2-7; v_gene: TRBV5-4; abundance: few; d_gene: .; CDR3nt: TGTGCCAGCAGCCTTGAGAACGAGCAGTACTTC; CDR3aa: CASSLENEQYF
j_gene: TRBJ1-1; v_gene: TRBV30; abundance: .; d_gene: .; CDR3nt: TGTGCCTGCCGTAACGAGCCACTGAACACTGAAGCTTTCTTT; CDR3aa: CACRNEPLNTEAFF
j_gene: TRBJ1-5; v_gene: TRBV30; abundance: .; d_gene: .; CDR3nt: TGTGCCTGGAGTGTGGGCGGACAAACCCTCAATCAGCCCCAGCATTTT; CDR3aa: CAWSVGGQTLNQPQHF
j_gene: TRBJ2-3; v_gene: TRBV18; abundance: .; d_gene: .; CDR3nt: TGTGCCAGCTCACCGGGGCAGCACACAGATACGCAGTATTTT; CDR3aa: CASSPGQHTDTQYF
j_gene: TRBJ2-1; v_gene: TRBV18; abundance: .; d_gene: TRBD2; CDR3nt: TGTGCCAGCTCACCATCGGCGGGAGGGAGGGATGAGCAGTTCTTC; CDR3aa: CASSPSAGGRDEQFF
j_gene: TRBJ1-4; v_gene: TRBV11-2; abundance: once; d_gene: TRBD1; CDR3nt: TGTGCCAGCAGCACTTACAGTCGGGACAGGTCCGCAACTAATGAAAAACTGTTTTTT; CDR3aa: CASSTYSRDRSATNEKLFF
j_gene: TRBJ2-7; v_gene: TRBV12-3/TRBV12-4; abundance: .; d_gene: .; CDR3nt: TGTGCCAGCAGCCCCGGGATTTACGAGCAGTACTTC; CDR3aa: CASSPGIYEQYF
j_gene: TRBJ2-2; v_gene: TRBV5-1; abundance: .; d_gene: TRBD1; CDR3nt: TGCGCCAGCAGCCAGTGGGGGACAGGGACGATCGGGGAGCTGTTTTTT; CDR3aa: CASSQWGTGTIGELFF
j_gene: TRBJ2-2; v_gene: TRBV3-1/TRBV3-2; abundance: .; d_gene: TRBD2; CDR3nt: TGTGCCAGCAGCGTTAGCGGGGCGGTAGGCACCGGGGAGCTGTTTTTT; CDR3aa: CASSVSGAVGTGELFF
j_gene: TRBJ1-4; v_gene: TRBV3-1/TRBV3-2; abundance: .; d_gene: .; CDR3nt: TGTGCCAGCAGCCAACCCGGCCGGGCAACTAATGAAAAACTGTTTTTT; CDR3aa: CASSQPGRATNEKLFF
j_gene: TRBJ1-4; v_gene: TRBV6-6; abundance: .; d_gene: .; CDR3nt: TGTGCCAGCAGTTACTCTGACAGGAATGAAAAACTGTTTTTT; CDR3aa: CASSYSDRNEKLFF
j_gene: TRBJ2-2; v_gene: TRBV3-1/TRBV3-2; abundance: .; d_gene: .; CDR3nt: TGTGCCAGCAGCCAAGTAAGCGGGACCGGGGAGCTGTTTTTT; CDR3aa: CASSQVSGTGELFF
j_gene: TRBJ2-7; v_gene: TRBV6-5; abundance: .; d_gene: .; CDR3nt: TGTGCCAGCAGTTACTCGACTAGTGGTTCCTACGAGCAGTACTTC; CDR3aa: CASSYSTSGSYEQYF
j_gene: TRBJ1-1; v_gene: TRBV6-5; abundance: .; d_gene: .; CDR3nt: TGTGCCAGCAGTCACACGAACACTGAAGCTTTCTTT; CDR3aa: CASSHTNTEAFF
j_gene: TRBJ2-2; v_gene: TRBV24-1; abundance: .; d_gene: TRBD2; CDR3nt: TGTGCCATCCAAGGAATAGCGGGAGGGTTAACCGGGGAGCTGTTTTTT; CDR3aa: CAIQGIAGGLTGELFF